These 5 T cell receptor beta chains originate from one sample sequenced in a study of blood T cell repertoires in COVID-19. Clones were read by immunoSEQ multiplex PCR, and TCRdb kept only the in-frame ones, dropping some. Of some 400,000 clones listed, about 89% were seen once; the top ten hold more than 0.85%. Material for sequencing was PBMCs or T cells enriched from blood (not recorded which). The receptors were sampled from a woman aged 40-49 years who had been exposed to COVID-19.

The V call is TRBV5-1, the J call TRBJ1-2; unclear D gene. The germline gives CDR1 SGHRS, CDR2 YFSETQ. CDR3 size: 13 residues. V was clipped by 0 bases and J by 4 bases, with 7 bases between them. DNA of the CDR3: TGCGCCAGCAGCTTGGAAATCGGCTATGGCTACACCTTC. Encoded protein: CASSLEIGYGYTF. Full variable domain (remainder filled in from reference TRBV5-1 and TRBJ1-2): KAGVTQTPRYLIKTRGQQVTLSCSPISGHRSVSWYQQTPGQGLQFLFEYFSETQRNKGNFPGRFSGRQFSNSRSEMNVSTLELGDSALYLCASSLEIGYGYTFGSGTRLTVV.

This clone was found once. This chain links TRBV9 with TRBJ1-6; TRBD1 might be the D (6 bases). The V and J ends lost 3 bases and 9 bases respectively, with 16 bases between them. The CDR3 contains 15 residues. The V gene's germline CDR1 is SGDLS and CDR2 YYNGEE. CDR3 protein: CASSAQQGKVSPLHF. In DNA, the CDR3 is TGTGCCAGCAGCGCCCAACAGGGAAAGGTTTCACCCCTCCACTTT. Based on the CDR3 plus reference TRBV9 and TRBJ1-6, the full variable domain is DSGVTQTPKHLITATGQRVTLRCSPRSGDLSVYWYQQSLDQGLQFLIQYYNGEERAKGNILERFSAQQFPDLHSELNLSSLELGDSALYFCASSAQQGKVSPLHFGNGTRLTVT.

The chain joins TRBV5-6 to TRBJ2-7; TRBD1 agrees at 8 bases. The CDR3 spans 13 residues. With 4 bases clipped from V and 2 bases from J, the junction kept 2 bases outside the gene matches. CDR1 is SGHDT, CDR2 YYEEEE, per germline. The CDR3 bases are TGTGCCAGCAGCCGGACAGGGCCCTACGAGCAGTACTTC. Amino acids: CASSRTGPYEQYF.

This CDR3 is CASRTGTFEKLFF. The DNA of the CDR3 is TGTGCCAGTAGGACGGGGACATTTGAAAAACTGTTTTTT. The chain uses TRBV19 and TRBJ1-4; D is possibly TRBD1 (6 bases). Germline CDR1 and CDR2: LNHDA and SQIVND (reference sequence). CDR3 length equals 13 residues. V was cut by 6 bases and J by 7 bases, with 12 bases left in between.

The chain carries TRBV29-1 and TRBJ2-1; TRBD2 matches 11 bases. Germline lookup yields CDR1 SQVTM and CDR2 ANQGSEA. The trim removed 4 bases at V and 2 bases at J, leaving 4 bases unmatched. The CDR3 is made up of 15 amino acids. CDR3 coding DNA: TGCAGCGTTGGGGAACTAGCGGGAGCCTACAATGAGCAGTTCTTC. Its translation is CSVGELAGAYNEQFF.